Below, 27 T cell receptor beta chains from the same sample are listed, as sequenced in a study of CD8+CD57+ T cells in acquired aplastic anemia. Previously, flow cytometry had revealed CD8+CD57+ cell expansion in the patients chosen for sequencing. TCR beta VDJ and CDR3 were profiled, and genomic DNA was the template. Using its own MiXCR run on the reads, TCRdb lists one record per CDR3 protein. The data hold 150,000 to 200,000 distinct CDR3 sequences, with around 48% observed a single time. Sequences were obtained from sorted CD4+, CD8+, or CD8+CD57+ T cells (not recorded which) from PBMCs. The receptors here all came from a human donor with aplastic anemia.

This clonotype came up many times. This chain's CDR3 is CASSVKKNYGYTF. The CDR3 nucleotides read TGTGCCAGCAGTGTGAAGAAAAACTATGGCTACACCTTC. This chain uses TRBV2 with TRBJ1-2; no clear D gene. CDR3 length: 13 amino acids. CDR1 and CDR2 from the germline V gene are SNHLY and FYNNEI. Trimming left V 4 bases short and J 2 bases short, with 8 bases between.

The chain is built from TRBV7-2 and TRBJ2-3; no reliable D call. Germline V gene sequence: CDR1 SGHTA, CDR2 FQGNSA. The V end was cut by 5 bases, the J end by 4 bases, with 13 bases between. The CDR3 extends over 14 amino acids. The CDR3 region is CASSLRVGADTQYF. DNA for the CDR3: TGTGCCAGCAGCCTACGTGTCGGCGCAGATACGCAGTATTTT.

This clonotype was observed a single time. The chain employs TRBV18 and TRBJ2-2; D is ambiguous. The CDR3 has 14 residues. The V and J ends lost 6 bases and 1 base respectively, with 9 bases between them. Germline CDR1 reads KGHSH; CDR2 reads LQKENI. Here the CDR3 reads CASSPILNTGELFF. CDR3 DNA sequence: TGTGCCAGCTCGCCGATCCTGAACACCGGGGAGCTGTTTTTT.

This clonotype was detected once. The chain has TRBV2 and TRBJ2-7, with D perhaps assigned TRBD1 or TRBD2 (5 bases each). The germline V gene encodes CDR1 SNHLY and CDR2 FYNNEI. The CDR3 length is 15 residues. V shed 4 bases and J shed 5 bases, with 18 bases lying between them. DNA for the CDR3: TGTGCCAGCAGTGTTAGTCGGGACGGCCGGGACGAGCAGTACTTC. The encoded protein is CASSVSRDGRDEQYF.

DNA of the CDR3: TGTGCCAGCAGCCTAATCTTCGACAGGGGCGGCACAGATACGCAGTATTTT. This sequence encodes CASSLIFDRGGTDTQYF. V is TRBV14 and J is TRBJ2-3; 8 positions match TRBD1. V lost 4 bases to trimming and J lost 1 base; unmatched junction nucleotides: 10. CDR1 is SGHDN and CDR2 is FVKESK in the germline V gene. The CDR3 is 17 residues long.

The table lists this clonotype with many counts. The CDR3 nucleotides read TGCGCCAGCACCAAGGGGACAGAGCACTACGAGCAGTACTTC. Translation gives CASTKGTEHYEQYF. This chain connects TRBV10-1 to TRBJ2-7, with 7 bases aligning to TRBD1. Germline V gene data show CDR1 as WNHNN and CDR2 as SYGVQD (reference sequence). This CDR3 spans 14 amino acids. Germline trimming cut 7 bases from V and 3 bases from J; bases unmatched to any gene: 9.

This sequence joins TRBV9 and TRBJ1-6; 7 bases are a match to TRBD1. This CDR3 is built from 14 residues. The V gene's germline CDR1 is SGDLS and CDR2 YYNGEE. J was trimmed by 10 bases and V by 3 bases; bases with no gene match: 7. DNA for the CDR3: TGTGCCAGCAGCGCCCAGGGAGGGGGCTCACCCCTCCACTTT. This sequence encodes CASSAQGGGSPLHF.

This clonotype was detected many times. This chain connects TRBV19 to TRBJ1-2; D possibly corresponds to TRBD1 (5 bases). The CDR3 contains 17 residues. CDR1 LNHDA and CDR2 SQIVND come from the germline V gene (reference sequence). V dropped 2 bases and J dropped 8 bases, with 24 bases sitting between them. The CDR3 DNA reads TGTGCCAGTAGTATAACAACAGGTGGGCTCCGGGGCGGCGGCTACACCTTC. It translates to CASSITTGGLRGGGYTF.

At least ten counts were recorded for this clonotype. The gene calls are TRBV14 and TRBJ2-7; 8 positions agree with TRBD1. Germline V gene sequence: CDR1 SGHDN, CDR2 FVKESK. This CDR3 comprises 15 residues. V was pared by 1 base and J by 2 bases, with 4 bases of the junction left unmatched. DNA of the CDR3: TGTGCCAGCAGCCAAGGGACAGGGAGGACCTACGAGCAGTACTTC. Amino acids: CASSQGTGRTYEQYF.

The chain carries TRBV28 and TRBJ1-2; 11 bases fit TRBD1. Unmatched junction bases numbered 6, after V lost 3 bases and J lost 6 bases. This CDR3 region has 15 residues. Germline V gene sequence: CDR1 MDHEN, CDR2 SYDVKM. The CDR3 DNA reads as TGTGCCAGCAGTTTTGGGACAGGGGGGCGACATGGCTACACCTTC. Protein sequence: CASSFGTGGRHGYTF.

This clonotype appeared once. Germline is not matched at one junction end, which may reflect a read error. The gene calls are TRBV27 and TRBJ1-4; 10 positions agree with TRBD1. The CDR3 spans 15 residues. Germline values: CDR1 MNHEY, CDR2 SMNVEV (reference sequence). This CDR3 is CASSTRQGADEKLSF. The DNA of the CDR3 is TGTGCCAGCAGCACTCGACAGGGGGCGGATGAAAAACTGTCTTTT.

This sequence joins TRBV9 and TRBJ2-1; no firm D call. The V gene lost 2 bases and the J gene lost 5 bases, with 5 bases spanning the gap. The CDR3 has 12 amino acids. The germline V gene encodes CDR1 SGDLS and CDR2 YYNGEE. The CDR3 DNA is TGTGCCAGCAGCGTCTATGACAATGAGCAGTTCTTC. It specifies CASSVYDNEQFF.

This clonotype was seen a single time. This chain joins TRBV7-2 and TRBJ2-3, with 7 bases identical to TRBD2. Germline-derived CDR1 and CDR2 are SGHTA and FQGNSA. This CDR3 comprises 13 residues. V gave up 3 bases and J gave up 8 bases; unmatched junction bases: 5. CDR3 residues: CASSFKGEGTQYF. CDR3 DNA: TGTGCCAGCAGCTTCAAAGGGGAGGGTACGCAGTATTTT.

In this sample, this clonotype turned up many times. The rearrangement uses TRBV5-4 and TRBJ2-7; 10 nucleotides align to TRBD2. This CDR3 comprises 15 residues. Germline loops: CDR1 SGHNT, CDR2 YYREEE (reference sequence). Trimming at V came to 0 bases and at J to 4 bases, leaving 4 bases not matched to a gene. As DNA, the CDR3 is TGTGCCAGCAGCTTGGATCCTAGCGGGGGTTACGAGCAGTACTTC. It specifies CASSLDPSGGYEQYF.

The table lists this clonotype with a count of one. This sequence joins TRBV29-1 and TRBJ2-7, with 11 bases that match TRBD1. Per germline, CDR1 SQVTM and CDR2 ANQGSEA. Trimming cost V 6 bases and J 3 bases; bases outside gene matches: 4. CDR3 length equals 13 residues. This chain's CDR3 is CSVRTGGFYEQYF. DNA of the CDR3: TGCAGCGTAAGGACAGGGGGCTTCTACGAGCAGTACTTC.

The count of this clonotype is one. This chain joins TRBV10-3 and TRBJ2-2, with 8 bases lining up with TRBD2. The CDR3 spans 14 residues. The V and J ends lost 7 bases and 1 base, in that order; junction bases with no gene match: 2. The V gene's germline CDR1 is ENHRY and CDR2 SYGVKD. The DNA of the CDR3 is TGTGCCATCACAAGCGGGAGGAACACCGGGGAGCTGTTTTTT. Amino acids: CAITSGRNTGELFF.

In its sample, this clonotype was seen many times. V gene TRBV5-1 combines with J gene TRBJ2-6; no definite D call. Trimming shortened V by 0 bases and J by 1 base, and 2 bases separated the two germline ends. This CDR3 has 14 residues. The V gene's germline CDR1 is SGHRS and CDR2 YFSETQ. This chain's CDR3 is CASSLDSGANVLTF. DNA for the CDR3: TGCGCCAGCAGCTTGGATTCTGGGGCCAACGTCCTGACTTTC. The variable domain in full, completed from reference TRBV5-1 and TRBJ2-6, reads KAGVTQTPRYLIKTRGQQVTLSCSPISGHRSVSWYQQTPGQGLQFLFEYFSETQRNKGNFPGRFSGRQFSNSRSEMNVSTLELGDSALYLCASSLDSGANVLTFGAGSRLTVL.

This clonotype was detected a few times. The chain recombines TRBV7-2 with TRBJ2-5, with 8 bases aligning to TRBD1. Germline trimming cut 6 bases from V and 5 bases from J; bases unmatched to any gene: 14. Looked up from germline, CDR1 is SGHTA and CDR2 is FQGNSA. The CDR3 consists of 16 residues. The CDR3 loop reads CASRPTTDRAEETQYF. The CDR3 nucleotides are TGTGCCAGCAGGCCTACAACGGACAGGGCGGAGGAGACCCAGTACTTC. Full variable domain (missing parts from reference TRBV7-2 and TRBJ2-5): GAGVSQSPSNKVTEKGKDVELRCDPISGHTALYWYRQSLGQGLEFLIYFQGNSAPDKSGLPSDRFSAERTGGSVSTLTIQRTQQEDSAVYLCASRPTTDRAEETQYFGPGTRLLVL.

This clonotype has a count of ten or more. The CDR3 loop is CSARDSGGNTEAFF. The CDR3 DNA is TGCAGTGCTAGAGATAGTGGGGGGAACACTGAAGCTTTCTTT. This sequence joins TRBV20-1 and TRBJ1-1; a weak D match, TRBD1 (5 bases). Between the trimmed V and J ends, which lost 0 bases and 1 base, there was a span of 9 bases. CDR1 and CDR2 (germline): DFQATT, SNEGSKA (reference sequence). This CDR3 has 14 amino acids.

This clonotype was observed at least ten times. The chain employs TRBV6-1 and TRBJ1-2; 10 positions match TRBD1. The CDR3 extends over 14 amino acids. The V gene end was trimmed by 6 bases and the J gene end by 7 bases; junction bases not matched to a gene: 8. Germline V gene sequence: CDR1 MNHNS, CDR2 SASEGT. This chain's CDR3 is CASRRDRGQGGYTF. The CDR3 DNA follows: TGTGCCAGCAGACGAGACAGGGGGCAGGGTGGCTACACCTTC.

With respect to this clonotype: At one end, the junction sequence differs from germline, possibly due to a read error. The chain combines TRBV6-2 or TRBV6-3 with TRBJ2-7, with TRBD2 as a possible D gene (6 bases). Germline-derived CDR1 and CDR2 are MNHEY and SVGEGT. This CDR3 spans 15 amino acids. CDR3 coding DNA: TGTGCCAGCAGATTTCGGGGACTCTTTTCCTGCGAGCAGTACTTC. Encoded protein: CASRFRGLFSCEQYF.

This clonotype was counted once. The chain links TRBV19 to TRBJ1-5, with D perhaps TRBD1 (6 bases). V was pared by 5 bases and J by 2 bases, with 13 bases between. The CDR3 is made up of 15 amino acids. The germline V gene has CDR1 LNHDA and CDR2 SQIVND (reference sequence). DNA of the CDR3: TGTGCCAGTAGTGCAGGGGCGATTGGCAATCAGCCCCAGCATTTT. Its protein is CASSAGAIGNQPQHF. The variable domain in full, with the rest retrieved from reference TRBV19 and TRBJ1-5, is DGGITQSPKYLFRKEGQNVTLSCEQNLNHDAMYWYRQDPGQGLRLIYYSQIVNDFQKGDIAEGYSVSREKKESFPLTVTSAQKNPTAFYLCASSAGAIGNQPQHFGDGTRLSIL.

This rearrangement joins TRBV19 to TRBJ2-2, with a possible D match to TRBD1 (5 bases). Germline V lookup: CDR1 LNHDA, CDR2 SQIVND (reference sequence). V lost 1 base and J lost 3, with 6 bases in between. This CDR3 region has 14 residues. The CDR3 DNA is TGTGCCAGTAGTATAGGACAGTACACCGGGGAGCTGTTTTTT. It encodes CASSIGQYTGELFF.

V and J are TRBV25-1 and TRBJ1-6; 10 bases fit TRBD1. The CDR3 loop spans 17 amino acids. V trimming: 4 bases; J trimming: 7 bases; junction bases outside the gene matches: 10. The germline V gene encodes CDR1 MGHDK and CDR2 SYGVNS. DNA for the CDR3: TGTGCCAGCAGTGGTGGAAGGGGGACAGGGGAGAATTCACCCCTCCACTTT. This gives the protein CASSGGRGTGENSPLHF. Looking up the rest from reference TRBV25-1 and TRBJ1-6 gives the full variable domain: EADIYQTPRYLVIGTGKKITLECSQTMGHDKMYWYQQDPGMELHLIHYSYGVNSTEKGDLSSESTVSRIRTEHFPLTLESARPSHTSQYLCASSGGRGTGENSPLHFGNGTRLTVT.

This clonotype has ten or more counts. V and J are TRBV12-3 or TRBV12-4 and TRBJ2-1; D perhaps matches TRBD1 (5 bases). The V end was cut by 6 bases, the J end by 8 bases, with 23 bases between. The CDR3 covers 16 residues. CDR3 amino acids: CASRERGYSDGDEQFF. CDR3 sequence (DNA): TGTGCCAGCAGGGAAAGGGGCTACAGCGATGGTGATGAGCAGTTCTTC.

This clonotype was seen more than once but under ten times. The chain has TRBV6-1 and TRBJ2-2, with 16 bases fitting TRBD2. This CDR3 contains 20 residues. The germline gives CDR1 MNHNS, CDR2 SASEGT. Unmatched junction bases numbered 11, after V lost 6 bases and J lost 1 base. The CDR3 loop reads CASRTGTSGRGLLNTGELFF. DNA for the CDR3: TGTGCCAGCAGAACCGGGACTAGCGGGAGGGGGTTATTGAACACCGGGGAGCTGTTTTTT.

This clonotype was recorded many times. The chain carries TRBV5-8 and TRBJ1-5; D is ambiguous. There are 15 residues in the CDR3. The germline V gene encodes CDR1 SGHTS and CDR2 YDEGEE. With 0 bases removed from V and 0 bases from J, the gap between germline ends came to 7 bases. CDR3 coding DNA: TGTGCCAGCAGCTTGGGGGGTTATAGCAATCAGCCCCAGCATTTT. Translation: CASSLGGYSNQPQHF.